This TCR beta chain was obtained from a study of blood T cell repertoires in COVID-19. Looking at the study overall: The United States, Italy and Spain were the sources of the acute and convalescent COVID-19 samples. PBMCs, B-cell-depleted T cells, or T cells provided the cDNA or gDNA that made up the material.

Germline CDR1 and CDR2: KGHSH and LQKENI. V shed 3 bases and J shed 2 bases, with 9 bases lying between them. The CDR3 is 14 amino acids. Original methodology: It was from reference gene primer amplification that nucleated cell counts were estimated. The data were produced by immunoSEQ multiplex PCR, yet TCRdb's version contains in-frame clones alone and is incomplete. V, J and clone size are taken as reported in that table, and D and trimming were inferred from the DNA itself. The sample lists tens of thousands of clones, approximately 67% occurring once. The V call is TRBV18, the J call TRBJ2-3; no reliable D call. This TCR derives from a human donor in a cohort sampled during active COVID-19. The source material was peripheral blood. The CDR3 region has the DNA TGTGCCAGCTCACCGACAATCTACACAGATACGCAGTATTTT. The encoded protein is CASSPTIYTDTQYF.